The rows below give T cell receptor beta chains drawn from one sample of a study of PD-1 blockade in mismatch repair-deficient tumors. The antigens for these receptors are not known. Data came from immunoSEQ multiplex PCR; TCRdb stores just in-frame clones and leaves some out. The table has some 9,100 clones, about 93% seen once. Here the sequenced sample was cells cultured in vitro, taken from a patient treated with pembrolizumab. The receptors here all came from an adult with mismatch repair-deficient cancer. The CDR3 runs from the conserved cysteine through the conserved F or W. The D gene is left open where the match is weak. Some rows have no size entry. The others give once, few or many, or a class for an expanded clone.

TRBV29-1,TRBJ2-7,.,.,TGCAGCGTTTTGGACCACGAGCAGTACTTC,CSVLDHEQYF
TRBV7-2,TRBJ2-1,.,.,TGTGCCAGCAGCTTAAATCTAGCAGCTCCTTACAATGAGCAGTTCTTC,CASSLNLAAPYNEQFF
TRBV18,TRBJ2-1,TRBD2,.,TGTGCCAGCTCACTTATAGCGGGGTACAATGAGCAGTTCTTC,CASSLIAGYNEQFF
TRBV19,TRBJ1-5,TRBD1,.,TGTGCCAGTAGTATATTAACAGGGGATAGCAATCAGCCCCAGCATTTT,CASSILTGDSNQPQHF
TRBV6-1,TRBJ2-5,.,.,TGTGCCAGCAGTGTACCCCTCTCATCGAGGCCACTTCCACAAGAGACCCAGTACTTC,CASSVPLSSRPLPQETQYF
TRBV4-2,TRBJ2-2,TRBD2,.,TGTGCCAGCAGCCTTAGCGGGAGCGACACCGGGGAGCTGTTTTTT,CASSLSGSDTGELFF
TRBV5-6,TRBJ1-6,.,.,TGTGCCAGCAGAACCAGACACTCCTATAATTCACCCCTCCACTTT,CASRTRHSYNSPLHF
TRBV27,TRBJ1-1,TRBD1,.,TGTGCCAGCAGTTTCGGCGCAGGGGGGATGAAGAGGAACACTGAAGCTTTCTTT,CASSFGAGGMKRNTEAFF
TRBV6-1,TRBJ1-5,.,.,TGTGCCAGCAGTGATACCCTCGCTCAGCCCCAGCATTTT,CASSDTLAQPQHF
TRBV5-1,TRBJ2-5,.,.,TGCGCCAGCAGCGACGGGACTCGACAAGAGACCCAGTACTTC,CASSDGTRQETQYF
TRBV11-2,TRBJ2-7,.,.,TGTGCCAGCAACCCCCTCGCTCACTACGAGCAGTACTTC,CASNPLAHYEQYF
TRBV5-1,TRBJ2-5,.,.,TGCGCCAGCAGCTGGCTAGCAGAGACCCAGTACTTC,CASSWLAETQYF
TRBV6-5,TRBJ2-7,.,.,TGTGCCAGCACTCTAAGGGTGGGGCGAGACGAGCAGTACTTC,CASTLRVGRDEQYF
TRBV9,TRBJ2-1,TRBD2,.,TGTGCCAGCAGCGTACCCATGCGGGAGCTAGGAAATGAGCAGTTCTTC,CASSVPMRELGNEQFF
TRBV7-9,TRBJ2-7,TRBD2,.,TGTGCCAGCAGTCTGCTAGCGGGAGAGTCAGGCGAGCAGTACTTC,CASSLLAGESGEQYF
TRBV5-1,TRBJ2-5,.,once,TGCGCCAGCAGCAGCGGACAGAACCAAGAGACCCAGTACTTC,CASSSGQNQETQYF
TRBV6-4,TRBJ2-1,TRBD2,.,TGTGCCAGCGGCCCTAGCGGGGGACGACTTAATGAGCAGTTCTTC,CASGPSGGRLNEQFF
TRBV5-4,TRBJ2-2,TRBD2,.,TGTGCCAGTCGGACTAGCGGGAGTGCCGGGGAGCTGTTTTTT,CASRTSGSAGELFF
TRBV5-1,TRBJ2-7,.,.,TGCGCCAGCAGCTACACCGGGACAACTTTCGGGCAGTACTTC,CASSYTGTTFGQYF
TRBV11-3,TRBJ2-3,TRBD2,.,TGTGCCAGCAGCTTAGAAGCGGGAAACACAGATACGCAGTATTTT,CASSLEAGNTDTQYF
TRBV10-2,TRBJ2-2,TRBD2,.,TGCGCCAGCAGTGAGTCGCCCCTAGCGGGATGGATCAACACCGGGGAGCTGTTTTTT,CASSESPLAGWINTGELFF
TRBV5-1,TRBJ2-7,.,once,TGCGCCAGCAGCCTCACCTCTAGGGCGGTAATGTACTTC,CASSLTSRAVMYF
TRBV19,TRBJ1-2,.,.,TGTGCCAGTAGCCCAAACCCCGGAGGAGGCTACACCTTC,CASSPNPGGGYTF
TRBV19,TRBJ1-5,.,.,TGTGCCAGTAGTATTTTAAGTCGTGATCAGCCCCAGCATTTT,CASSILSRDQPQHF
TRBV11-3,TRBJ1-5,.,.,TGTGCCAGCAGCCGAGTCGGTCGGGGGCAGGTTAGCAATCAGCCCCAGCATTTT,CASSRVGRGQVSNQPQHF
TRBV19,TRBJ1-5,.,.,TGTGCCAGTAGTCAACAGGGAGCGGGCGATCAGCCCCAGCATTTT,CASSQQGAGDQPQHF
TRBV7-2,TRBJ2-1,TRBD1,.,TGTGCCAGCAGCTCGTCCACAGGGGTTGTCTACAATGAGCAGTTCTTC,CASSSSTGVVYNEQFF
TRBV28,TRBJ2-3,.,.,TGTGCCAGCAGTCTAGCGGGCAGGGGGACTTACACAGATACGCAGTATTTT,CASSLAGRGTYTDTQYF
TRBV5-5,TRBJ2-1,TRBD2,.,TGTGCCAGCAGTCTTCGGACTAGCGGTTCCGATGAGCAGTTCTTC,CASSLRTSGSDEQFF